This T cell receptor (beta chain) comes out of a study of cytomegalovirus exposure and HLA in healthy donors. Points on this clone: Antigen specificity is unknown.

The primer mix had 60 Vbeta and 13 Jbeta primers. Profiled with immunoSEQ multiplex PCR; TCRdb holds only in-frame clones, not every one. Here the sample spans some 110,000 clones, around 75% being singletons. The CDR3 runs to 11 residues. The germline CDR1 and CDR2 sequences are SNHLY and FYNNEI. The V end was cut by 6 bases, the J end by 4 bases, with 7 bases between. Broader study findings: There were a few CMV-associated chains whose specificity for CMV antigens was confirmed in vitro. High specificity and sensitivity for cytomegalovirus status were reported for the classifier. HLA-A and HLA-B allele assignments for most subjects were reportedly predicted accurately using TCR beta sequences. Analysis performed later found 16,951 TCR beta sequences associated with HLA alleles at 0.05 false discovery rate.

The receptor's source is a woman aged 18-35 years in good health and CMV-seronegative. Sequencing was done on a sample of PBMCs. The chain joins TRBV2 to TRBJ2-7; D is possibly TRBD1 (5 bases). The CDR3 protein is CASRTVYEQYF. The CDR3 DNA sequence: TGTGCCAGCAGGACAGTTTACGAGCAGTACTTC.